The 32 T cell receptor beta chains listed next were all sequenced from one sample in a study of shared T cell receptors in the human thymus. The table came from immunoSEQ multiplex PCR; TCRdb's copy has only in-frame clones and leaves some out. The data hold a few hundred thousand clones, with about 95% observed a single time. Material: thymocytes. The origin of the receptors is a human donor.

The V call is TRBV6-1, the J call TRBJ2-1; 9 nucleotides line up with TRBD1. This CDR3 is built from 15 residues. V dropped 5 bases and J dropped 4; count of bases not matched to a gene: 6. Per the germline V gene, CDR1 is MNHNS and CDR2 is SASEGT. Written as DNA, the CDR3 is TGTGCCAGCAGTTCCCGGGACAGGGAATACAATGAGCAGTTCTTC. Its protein is CASSSRDREYNEQFF.

This chain uses TRBV7-6 with TRBJ2-7, with no clear D. The CDR3 is 15 residues long. Looked up from germline, CDR1 is SGHVS and CDR2 is FNYEAQ. V dropped 1 base and J dropped 3 bases, with 13 bases sitting between them. CDR3 sequence (DNA): TGTGCCAGCAGCTTAGTGCCACCCCCGGTCTACGAGCAGTACTTC. This gives the protein CASSLVPPPVYEQYF.

The CDR3 sequence is CASSSSGTGDEKLFF. The DNA of the CDR3 is TGTGCCAGCAGTTCCTCCGGGACAGGGGACGAAAAACTGTTTTTT. The V and J genes are TRBV27 and TRBJ1-4; 10 bases are a match to TRBD1. CDR1 is MNHEY and CDR2 is SMNVEV in the germline V gene (reference sequence). V shed 4 bases and J 8 bases; nucleotides not matched to a gene: 7. The CDR3 is made up of 15 amino acids.

V usage is TRBV28 and J usage is TRBJ1-5; maybe TRBD1 (6 bases). Per the germline V gene, CDR1 is MDHEN and CDR2 is SYDVKM. With 5 bases removed from V and 0 bases from J, the gap between germline ends came to 14 bases. This CDR3 has 16 residues. This chain's CDR3 is CASSHQTGASNQPQHF. DNA for the CDR3: TGTGCCAGCAGTCACCAGACAGGAGCTAGCAATCAGCCCCAGCATTTT.

The CDR3 DNA reads as TGTGCCAGCAGCCCGGACAGGGGGCAAGGGACTGAAGCTTTCTTT. Translated: CASSPDRGQGTEAFF. The chain combines TRBV28 with TRBJ1-1, with 11 bases fitting TRBD1. The germline V gene encodes CDR1 MDHEN and CDR2 SYDVKM. The CDR3 is 15 residues long. The V and J ends lost 6 bases and 5 bases, in that order; junction bases with no gene match: 8.

This chain joins TRBV7-9 and TRBJ1-5; unclear D gene. V was cut by 3 bases and J by 4 bases, with 10 bases left in between. In germline, CDR1 is SEHNR, CDR2 FQNEAQ (reference sequence). This CDR3 is built from 14 residues. The CDR3 is CASSFGGLNQPQHF. DNA of the CDR3: TGTGCCAGCAGCTTTGGAGGACTTAATCAGCCCCAGCATTTT.

This clone came up a few times. The rearrangement links TRBV7-2 to TRBJ2-1; unclear D gene. This CDR3 is built from 17 residues. Trimming removed 6 bases from V and 1 base from J, with 19 bases in between. Germline V gene lookup returns CDR1 SGHTA and CDR2 FQGNSA. CDR3 protein: CASRWSFASVSYNEQFF. CDR3 bases: TGTGCCAGCAGATGGAGTTTTGCGTCCGTGTCCTACAATGAGCAGTTCTTC. Based on the CDR3 plus reference TRBV7-2 and TRBJ2-1, the full variable domain is GAGVSQSPSNKVTEKGKDVELRCDPISGHTALYWYRQSLGQGLEFLIYFQGNSAPDKSGLPSDRFSAERTGGSVSTLTIQRTQQEDSAVYLCASRWSFASVSYNEQFFGPGTRLTVL.

This clone was detected only once. CDR3 sequence (DNA): TGTGCCTGGAACCCAGGGTATGGAGGAGAGACCCAGTACTTC. Protein product: CAWNPGYGGETQYF. The chain joins TRBV30 to TRBJ2-5, with D possibly being TRBD1 or TRBD2 (5 bases each). V lost 4 bases and J 4 bases, leaving 16 bases between the germline ends. The CDR3 length is 14 residues. The V gene's germline CDR1 is GTSNPN and CDR2 SVGIG (reference sequence).

The CDR3 nucleotides are TGTGCCAGTAGTATAATTTCGGGCAGGGCCTATGGCTACACCTTC. Translating it yields CASSIISGRAYGYTF. The chain has TRBV19 and TRBJ1-2, with D tentatively TRBD1 (5 bases). The CDR3 consists of 15 residues. Trimming stripped 2 bases from V and 4 bases from J, with 14 bases between. Per germline, CDR1 LNHDA and CDR2 SQIVND (reference sequence).

This clone appeared a few times. V and J are TRBV15 and TRBJ1-2, with D unresolved. This CDR3 spans 15 amino acids. Between the trimmed V and J ends, which lost 3 bases and 8 bases, there was a span of 19 bases. The germline CDR1 and CDR2 sequences are LNHNV and YYDKDF (reference sequence). As DNA, the CDR3 is TGTGCCACCAGCAGGGATATCCGGGGTACGGGGGGCTACACCTTC. Translation: CATSRDIRGTGGYTF.

V usage is TRBV30 and J usage is TRBJ2-7; the D is unclear. There are 13 residues in the CDR3. Germline CDR1 is GTSNPN and CDR2 is SVGIG (reference sequence). Trimming pared 0 bases from V and 4 bases from J, leaving 10 bases between. CDR3 loop: CAWSVRDLYEQYF. In DNA, the CDR3 is TGTGCCTGGAGTGTAAGGGATCTTTACGAGCAGTACTTC.

The chain has TRBV30 and TRBJ2-5, with a tentative D call TRBD2 (5 bases). CDR1 GTSNPN and CDR2 SVGIG come from the germline V gene (reference sequence). The V end was cut by 1 base, the J end by 1 base, with 10 bases between. CDR3 length: 14 amino acids. This chain's CDR3 is CAWSDGVRQETQYF. The DNA of the CDR3 is TGTGCCTGGAGTGACGGGGTCCGCCAAGAGACCCAGTACTTC.

V and J are TRBV5-6 and TRBJ1-5, with a weak D call TRBD1 (6 bases). Germline CDR1 reads SGHDT; CDR2 reads YYEEEE. With 1 base removed from V and 7 bases from J, the gap between germline ends came to 12 bases. The CDR3 consists of 14 residues. CDR3 sequence (DNA): TGTGCCAGCAGCTTGAAGGGGGGAGGACAGCCCCAGCATTTT. Translating gives CASSLKGGGQPQHF.

This rearrangement joins TRBV30 to TRBJ2-3; 11 bases align to TRBD2. Unmatched junction bases numbered 11, after V lost 0 bases and J lost 3 bases. The germline gives CDR1 GTSNPN, CDR2 SVGIG (reference sequence). The CDR3 is 18 amino acids. Written as DNA, the CDR3 is TGTGCCTGGAGTGTACCCCTCACTAGCGGGAGTTCTACAGATACGCAGTATTTT. This sequence encodes CAWSVPLTSGSSTDTQYF.

The chain links TRBV7-2 to TRBJ1-5; 8 bases map to TRBD1. Losses at the gene ends were 1 base for V and 0 bases for J; bases not matched to a gene: 5. From germline, CDR1 is SGHTA and CDR2 FQGNSA. The CDR3 has 17 residues. The CDR3 is CASSLGGQVASNQPQHF. For the CDR3, the DNA is TGTGCCAGCAGCTTAGGGGGACAGGTCGCTAGCAATCAGCCCCAGCATTTT. Looking up the rest from reference TRBV7-2 and TRBJ1-5 gives the full variable domain: GAGVSQSPSNKVTEKGKDVELRCDPISGHTALYWYRQSLGQGLEFLIYFQGNSAPDKSGLPSDRFSAERTGGSVSTLTIQRTQQEDSAVYLCASSLGGQVASNQPQHFGDGTRLSIL.

In nucleotides, the CDR3 is TGTGCCAGCAGCCAGGATTCGAACACTGAAGCTTTCTTT. It codes for CASSQDSNTEAFF. V usage is TRBV28 and J usage is TRBJ1-1, with D uncertain. V was shortened by 6 bases and J by 1 base, with 9 bases between the two germline ends. CDR3 length: 13 amino acids. The germline gives CDR1 MDHEN, CDR2 SYDVKM.

The J gene is TRBJ2-5, the V gene TRBV7-4, with 8 bases aligning to TRBD2. V was clipped by 7 bases and J by 5 bases; unmatched bases: 9. Germline-derived CDR1 and CDR2 are SGHVT and SQSDAQ. CDR3 length: 14 residues. Here the CDR3 DNA reads TGTGCCAGCATAAGCGGGAGTATGGGGGAGACCCAGTACTTC. Protein sequence: CASISGSMGETQYF.

In nucleotides, the CDR3 is TGTGCCAGCAGCTGGGGACGTCCAAACTATGGCTACACCTTC. This codes for CASSWGRPNYGYTF. The V call is TRBV5-6, the J call TRBJ1-2; possibly TRBD1 for D (5 bases). Trimming left V 3 bases short and J 2 bases short, with 11 bases between. The CDR3 covers 14 residues. Germline V gives CDR1 SGHDT, CDR2 YYEEEE.

The rearrangement links TRBV5-8 to TRBJ1-4, with 9 bases matching TRBD1. This CDR3 region has 13 residues. V was clipped by 4 bases and J by 7 bases; unmatched bases: 2. Germline V gene lookup returns CDR1 SGHTS and CDR2 YDEGEE. In nucleotides, the CDR3 is TGTGCCAGCAGCCCACAGGGGGCTGAAAAACTGTTTTTT. This gives the protein CASSPQGAEKLFF.

This rearrangement joins TRBV7-8 to TRBJ2-3; D gene unclear. The CDR3 length is 12 residues. The V end lost 4 bases, the J end lost 6 bases, and 8 bases lay between the germline ends. Germline V gene data show CDR1 as SGHVS and CDR2 as FQNEAQ. CDR3 nucleotide sequence: TGTGCCAGCAGCTCCAACTTGGATACGCAGTATTTT. Its translation is CASSSNLDTQYF.

This sequence joins TRBV29-1 and TRBJ2-7; possible D gene TRBD1, 5 bases. The germline gives CDR1 SQVTM, CDR2 ANQGSEA. V lost 4 bases and J lost 0, with 13 bases in between. The CDR3 is made up of 14 amino acids. DNA of the CDR3: TGCAGCGTTGTGGGGCGCTCCCTCTCCTACGAGCAGTACTTC. Its translation: CSVVGRSLSYEQYF.

The chain combines TRBV28 with TRBJ2-7; TRBD1 matches at 8 bases. CDR1 is MDHEN and CDR2 is SYDVKM in the germline V gene. The CDR3 contains 12 residues. J lost 3 bases, V lost 10 bases, and 5 bases had no gene match. CDR3 sequence reads: CATWDRIYEQYF. The CDR3 nucleotides read TGTGCCACTTGGGACAGGATCTACGAGCAGTACTTC.

The chain uses TRBV5-1 and TRBJ2-6; D perhaps matches TRBD1 (6 bases). The CDR3 totals 20 residues. Trimming shortened V by 6 bases and J by 0 bases, and 25 bases separated the two germline ends. Per germline, CDR1 SGHRS and CDR2 YFSETQ. This CDR3 is CASMRTDRDNHPSGANVLTF. The CDR3 DNA follows: TGCGCCAGCATGCGAACGGACCGGGACAACCACCCCTCTGGGGCCAACGTCCTGACTTTC. Combining the CDR3 with reference TRBV5-1 and TRBJ2-6 gives the whole variable domain KAGVTQTPRYLIKTRGQQVTLSCSPISGHRSVSWYQQTPGQGLQFLFEYFSETQRNKGNFPGRFSGRQFSNSRSEMNVSTLELGDSALYLCASMRTDRDNHPSGANVLTFGAGSRLTVL.

J is TRBJ1-3 and V is TRBV5-4; possibly TRBD1 for D (5 bases). Per the germline V gene, CDR1 is SGHNT and CDR2 is YYREEE (reference sequence). V gave up 4 bases and J gave up 0 bases, with 11 bases separating them. There are 15 residues in the CDR3. CDR3 coding DNA: TGTGCCAGCAGCCGGGGCCAGAGCTCTGGAAACACCATATATTTT. Translating it yields CASSRGQSSGNTIYF. The full variable domain, rest sourced from reference TRBV5-4 and TRBJ1-3, is ETGVTQSPTHLIKTRGQQVTLRCSSQSGHNTVSWYQQALGQGPQFIFQYYREEENGRGNFPPRFSGLQFPNYSSELNVNALELDDSALYLCASSRGQSSGNTIYFGEGSWLTVV.

This chain links TRBV9 with TRBJ2-3; D gene unclear. The germline CDR1 and CDR2 sequences are SGDLS and YYNGEE. The CDR3 extends over 15 amino acids. Trimming removed 4 bases from V and 2 bases from J, with 14 bases in between. CDR3 in amino acids: CASSLSPSYTDTQYF. CDR3 DNA: TGTGCCAGCAGCCTCAGCCCGTCCTACACAGATACGCAGTATTTT. The complete variable domain, with remaining parts taken from reference TRBV9 and TRBJ2-3, reads DSGVTQTPKHLITATGQRVTLRCSPRSGDLSVYWYQQSLDQGLQFLIQYYNGEERAKGNILERFSAQQFPDLHSELNLSSLELGDSALYFCASSLSPSYTDTQYFGPGTRLTVL.

The genes are TRBV6-5 and TRBJ2-3, with D unclear. CDR1 is MNHEY, CDR2 SVGAGI, per germline. V dropped 2 bases and J dropped 4 bases, with 13 bases sitting between them. CDR3 length: 15 residues. CDR3: CASSYSSSAADTQYF. The CDR3 DNA is TGTGCCAGCAGTTACAGCTCCTCGGCGGCAGATACGCAGTATTTT.

This clone was observed once. This chain joins TRBV28 and TRBJ2-5; 11 nucleotides agree with TRBD2. The CDR3 covers 19 residues. From germline, CDR1 is MDHEN and CDR2 SYDVKM. With V trimmed by 6 bases and J by 5 bases, 20 bases remained unmatched. CDR3: CASSHETGTSGLRQETQYF. CDR3 sequence (DNA): TGTGCCAGCAGCCACGAAACCGGGACTAGCGGACTTAGACAGGAGACCCAGTACTTC.

About this clone itself: Other DNA sequences from this sample encode an identical CDR3 as well. The rearrangement uses TRBV7-2 and TRBJ1-5; 8 bases are shared with TRBD1. This CDR3 comprises 14 residues. The V gene's germline CDR1 is SGHTA and CDR2 FQGNSA. Trimming took 4 bases from V and 4 from J; bases not matched to a gene: 3. DNA for the CDR3: TGTGCCAGCAGCTCCGGACAGGGTAATCAGCCCCAGCATTTT. Protein sequence: CASSSGQGNQPQHF.

This chain connects TRBV28 to TRBJ2-1, with D tentatively TRBD2 (6 bases). CDR1 and CDR2 (germline): MDHEN, SYDVKM. V was cut by 3 bases and J by 1 base, with 19 bases left in between. CDR3 length: 18 amino acids. The CDR3 nucleotides read TGTGCCAGCAGTTTGCACCGCCTGGGTGGGGGGTCCTACAATGAGCAGTTCTTC. It translates to CASSLHRLGGGSYNEQFF.

This clone came up once. The chain is built from TRBV28 and TRBJ1-2, with a weak D call TRBD1 (5 bases). Trimming removed 7 bases at V and 2 bases at J, with 11 bases between. Germline CDR1 is MDHEN and CDR2 is SYDVKM. The CDR3 loop spans 13 amino acids. CDR3 amino acids: CASKGRGNYGYTF. The CDR3 DNA sequence: TGTGCCAGCAAGGGACGGGGGAACTATGGCTACACCTTC.

V and J are TRBV5-1 and TRBJ1-2; D possibly corresponds to TRBD1 (5 bases). CDR3 length: 11 amino acids. Per germline, CDR1 SGHRS and CDR2 YFSETQ. V lost 5 bases, J lost 4 bases, and 6 bases lay in between. The CDR3 spells CASRTVYGYTF. The CDR3 nucleotides are TGCGCCAGCAGGACAGTCTATGGCTACACCTTC.

This chain joins TRBV19 and TRBJ2-7, with 7 nucleotides matching TRBD2. This CDR3 is 12 amino acids long. Trimming at V came to 8 bases and at J to 6 bases, leaving 7 bases not matched to a gene. Per the germline V gene, CDR1 is LNHDA and CDR2 is SQIVND (reference sequence). The CDR3 region has the DNA TGTGCCAGTGATGAAGGGGAGGGCGAGCAGTACTTC. It encodes CASDEGEGEQYF.